This TCR beta chain was identified in a study of blood T cells in healthy people across ages. Points from the study as a whole: A roughly linear fall in TCR beta diversity per million T cells was seen with increasing age. Researchers said unsorted PBMCs prevented a conclusive naive versus antigen-experienced comparison.

The second PCR ran about 7 to 12 cycles with a sample-barcoded 5' primer and J-beta primers. MiXCR, run by TCRdb on the 5' RACE reads, gives a single entry per CDR3 protein. The table includes 1.4 million or so distinct CDR3 sequences, 35% to 45% detected once. The CDR3 covers 14 residues. V lost 1 base, J lost 11 bases, and 18 bases lay in between. From germline, CDR1 is SGDLS and CDR2 YYNGEE. On this clonotype itself: As yet, its antigen is unknown.

Sequenced input: blood. V gene TRBV9 combines with J gene TRBJ1-1; the D gene is possibly TRBD1 (5 bases). The receptor's source is a woman under 30 in good health. The chain's CDR3 is CASSVSGTTDGAFF. In DNA form, the CDR3 reads TGTGCCAGCAGCGTATCCGGGACCACCGATGGGGCTTTCTTT. Full variable domain (rest looked up from reference TRBV9 and TRBJ1-1): DSGVTQTPKHLITATGQRVTLRCSPRSGDLSVYWYQQSLDQGLQFLIQYYNGEERAKGNILERFSAQQFPDLHSELNLSSLELGDSALYFCASSVSGTTDGAFFGQGTRLTVV.